Listed below are T cell receptor beta chains from one sample, sequenced in a study of early T cells in non-severe SARS-CoV-2 infection. One entry per CDR3 protein, called by TCRdb with MiXCR from the 5' RACE reads. This sample has 70,000 to 75,000 distinct CDR3 sequences; 12% occur once, and the top ten carry about 5%. The specimen sequenced was whole blood. All receptors derive from an adult who was a healthcare worker with PCR-confirmed SARS-CoV-2 infection or an uninfected control (not recorded which). CDR3s include the opening cysteine and the closing phenylalanine or tryptophan. The D gene is left open where the match is weak. The size entry is marked missing in some rows and otherwise reads once, few, many or a size class.

13,TRBV7-2,-,many,TRBJ2-3,CASSLRPSDTQYF,TGTGCCAGCAGCTTAAGGCCGTCGGATACGCAGTATTTT
16,TRBV18,-,-,TRBJ2-1,CASSPLRGAPYNEQFF,TGTGCCAGCTCACCACTGCGCGGGGCCCCCTACAATGAGCAGTTCTTC
14,TRBV6-5,TRBD2,many,TRBJ2-1,CASRGLALYNEQFF,TGTGCCAGCAGGGGACTAGCGCTGTACAATGAGCAGTTCTTC
14,TRBV9,-,few,TRBJ2-2,CASSVGTSTGELFF,TGTGCCAGCAGCGTAGGGACAAGCACCGGGGAGCTGTTTTTT
13,TRBV12-3/TRBV12-4,-,-,TRBJ1-2,CASSPRQTYGYTF,TGTGCCAGCAGTCCGCGACAGACCTATGGCTACACCTTC
12,TRBV4-1,-,few,TRBJ2-4,CASSQVGGETYF,TGCGCCAGCAGCCAAGTGGGGGGTGAGACGTACTTC
16,TRBV27,TRBD2,many,TRBJ2-1,CASSRSGGAFNNEQFF,TGTGCCAGCAGTCGCAGCGGGGGGGCCTTCAACAATGAGCAGTTCTTC
14,TRBV7-9,-,-,TRBJ1-4,CASSLAGPNEKLFF,TGTGCCAGCAGCTTAGCGGGACCTAATGAAAAACTGTTTTTT
14,TRBV4-1,TRBD1,-,TRBJ1-2,CASSLDRGNYGYTF,TGCGCCAGCAGCCTGGACAGGGGCAACTATGGCTACACCTTC
11,TRBV9,-,-,TRBJ1-2,CASFGHYGYTF,TGTGCCAGCTTCGGGCACTATGGCTACACCTTC
15,TRBV7-2,TRBD1,many,TRBJ2-3,CASSRRQGSTDTQYF,TGTGCCAGCAGCCGCCGACAGGGTAGCACAGATACGCAGTATTTT
14,TRBV20-1,-,few,TRBJ2-1,CSASYGGPNNEQFF,TGCAGTGCTTCCTACGGGGGTCCTAACAATGAGCAGTTCTTC
18,TRBV10-3,TRBD2,many,TRBJ2-7,CAISDPTSGGQSSYEQYF,TGTGCCATCAGTGACCCGACTAGCGGGGGACAGAGCTCCTACGAGCAGTACTTC
13,TRBV28,-,many,TRBJ2-7,CASLTSQAYEQYF,TGTGCCAGCCTCACTAGCCAAGCCTACGAGCAGTACTTC
19,TRBV6-6,TRBD2,-,TRBJ2-7,CASSYRPGLAGELSYEQYF,TGTGCCAGCAGTTACAGACCGGGACTAGCGGGAGAATTGTCCTACGAGCAGTACTTC
11,TRBV11-3,-,many,TRBJ2-1,CASSTHNEQFF,TGTGCCAGCTCTACCCACAATGAGCAGTTCTTC
13,TRBV27,TRBD1,many,TRBJ1-5,CASSGQGNQPQHF,TGTGCCAGCAGTGGACAGGGCAATCAGCCCCAGCATTTT
13,TRBV30,-,many,TRBJ1-6,CAWNGRVGSPLHF,TGTGCCTGGAACGGCAGGGTAGGGTCACCCCTCCACTTT
13,TRBV9,-,few,TRBJ2-5,CASSVDFQETQYF,TGTGCCAGCAGCGTCGATTTCCAAGAGACCCAGTACTTC
15,TRBV27,TRBD1,-,TRBJ1-2,CASSKIPGQTYGYTF,TGTGCCAGCAGTAAAATACCGGGACAGACCTATGGCTACACCTTC
15,TRBV27,TRBD1,-,TRBJ1-5,CASSWTGSSNQPQHF,TGTGCCAGCAGTTGGACAGGGAGTAGCAATCAGCCCCAGCATTTT
13,TRBV7-9,-,many,TRBJ2-3,CASSSPSADTQYF,TGTGCCAGCAGCTCCCCTAGCGCAGATACGCAGTATTTT
13,TRBV2,TRBD2,-,TRBJ2-7,CASIPREAYEQYF,TGTGCCAGCATTCCGCGGGAGGCCTACGAGCAGTACTTC
13,TRBV3-1,-,many,TRBJ1-5,CASSGLGGQPQHF,TGTGCCAGCAGCGGGCTTGGGGGTCAGCCCCAGCATTTT
15,TRBV6-6,-,-,TRBJ1-1,CASSYGAGLRTEAFF,TGTGCCAGCAGTTACGGTGCAGGGCTGCGCACTGAAGCTTTCTTT
18,TRBV21-1,-,many,TRBJ1-5,CASSKARHRQTSNQPQHF,TGTGCCAGCAGCAAAGCTAGGCACAGACAAACTAGCAATCAGCCCCAGCATTTT
16,TRBV5-1,-,-,TRBJ1-5,CASSPGGGGGNQPQHF,TGCGCCAGCAGCCCCGGCGGGGGCGGCGGCAATCAGCCCCAGCATTTT
13,TRBV5-1,-,many,TRBJ1-1,CASSLMGQFEAFF,TGCGCCAGCAGCTTGATGGGGCAGTTTGAAGCTTTCTTT
16,TRBV7-2,TRBD1,few,TRBJ1-5,CASSLGDRGFNQPQHF,TGTGCCAGCAGCTTAGGAGACAGGGGGTTCAATCAGCCCCAGCATTTT
13,TRBV30,TRBD1,many,TRBJ2-5,CAWKGQGYETQYF,TGTGCCTGGAAGGGACAGGGTTATGAGACCCAGTACTTC
14,TRBV29-1,TRBD2,few,TRBJ2-7,CSVITPGLADEQYF,TGCAGCGTGATAACACCGGGACTAGCGGACGAGCAGTACTTC
11,TRBV20-1,-,few,TRBJ1-1,CSASRATGAFF,TGCAGTGCTAGCCGGGCAACAGGGGCTTTCTTT
15,TRBV7-6,TRBD1,-,TRBJ2-1,CASSLWDRDNSEQFF,TGTGCCAGCAGCTTATGGGACAGGGATAATAGTGAGCAGTTCTTC
13,TRBV29-1,-,few,TRBJ2-3,CSVDRDSTDTQYF,TGCAGCGTTGACAGGGATAGCACAGATACGCAGTATTTT
15,TRBV19,-,-,TRBJ2-3,CASSIDAGRTDTQYF,TGTGCCAGTAGTATAGATGCGGGGCGCACAGATACGCAGTATTTT
14,TRBV6-1,TRBD2,few,TRBJ2-5,CASSALAVQETQYF,TGTGCCAGCAGTGCACTAGCGGTCCAAGAGACCCAGTACTTC
15,TRBV6-4,-,-,TRBJ2-2,CASRPGAVNTGELFF,TGTGCCAGCAGGCCCGGGGCAGTTAACACCGGGGAGCTGTTTTTT
18,TRBV6-6,TRBD2,many,TRBJ2-3,CASSYRGLAGAVTDTQYF,TGTGCCAGCAGTTACCGAGGACTAGCGGGGGCTGTCACAGATACGCAGTATTTT
14,TRBV19,-,-,TRBJ1-6,CASGLSSYNSPLHF,TGTGCCAGTGGGTTAAGCTCCTATAATTCACCCCTCCACTTT
13,TRBV29-1,TRBD1,few,TRBJ2-7,CSVAPGTGYEQYF,TGCAGCGTTGCCCCCGGGACAGGCTACGAGCAGTACTTC
14,TRBV20-1,-,-,TRBJ2-1,CSARPPGGDYEQFF,TGCAGTGCGCGACCTCCGGGGGGCGACTATGAGCAGTTCTTC
13,TRBV3-1,TRBD1,few,TRBJ1-1,CASSPFTTGEAFF,TGTGCCAGCAGCCCCTTTACGACAGGGGAAGCTTTCTTT
18,TRBV11-2,TRBD2,many,TRBJ2-3,CASSLALKRGSSTDTQYF,TGTGCCAGCAGCTTAGCCCTAAAGCGGGGATCTTCCACAGATACGCAGTATTTT
17,TRBV29-1,-,few,TRBJ2-5,CSVEDITNRQTQETQYF,TGCAGCGTTGAAGATATCACGAACCGCCAAACTCAAGAGACCCAGTACTTC
15,TRBV7-7,-,many,TRBJ2-5,CASSLSQGGQETQYF,TGTGCTAGCAGCCTGTCACAGGGGGGGCAAGAGACCCAGTACTTC
13,TRBV11-2,-,many,TRBJ2-1,CASSLDAGQEQFF,TGTGCCAGCAGCTTAGATGCCGGACAGGAGCAGTTCTTC
14,TRBV19,TRBD1,many,TRBJ1-5,CASSPGTGNQPQHF,TGTGCCAGTAGTCCCGGGACAGGCAATCAGCCCCAGCATTTT
19,TRBV9,TRBD2,few,TRBJ2-3,CASSRDSGTSGGAKDTQYF,TGTGCCAGCAGCCGAGACTCCGGGACTAGCGGGGGGGCCAAAGATACGCAGTATTTT
15,TRBV12-3/TRBV12-4,TRBD2,-,TRBJ2-3,CASGTPGLGGDTQYF,TGTGCCAGCGGCACCCCGGGACTAGGTGGAGATACGCAGTATTTT
22,TRBV7-8,-,many,TRBJ2-3,CASSLREEIVGTGIFSTDTQYF,TGTGCCAGCAGCTTACGGGAGGAGATTGTCGGGACAGGAATCTTTAGCACAGATACGCAGTATTTT
15,TRBV7-2,-,-,TRBJ1-6,CASSFNRDGNSPLHF,TGTGCCAGCAGCTTCAACAGGGACGGGAATTCACCCCTCCACTTT
13,TRBV7-6,-,-,TRBJ2-1,CASSPRPYNEQFF,TGTGCCAGCAGCCCCCGCCCCTACAATGAGCAGTTCTTC
18,TRBV6-6,TRBD2,many,TRBJ2-7,CASSPSQLARKDSYEQYF,TGTGCCAGCAGTCCCAGTCAACTAGCGAGGAAAGACTCCTACGAGCAGTACTTC
11,TRBV30,-,-,TRBJ1-2,CACLDGNGYTF,TGTGCCTGCTTGGACGGGAATGGCTACACCTTC
20,TRBV4-1,TRBD2,many,TRBJ2-1,CASSQDPGLAGLSSYNEQFF,TGCGCCAGCAGCCAGGACCCGGGACTAGCGGGCCTGAGCTCCTACAATGAGCAGTTCTTC
17,TRBV9,TRBD2,few,TRBJ2-1,CASSVESGGSSYNEQFF,TGTGCCAGCAGCGTAGAGAGCGGGGGGAGCTCCTACAATGAGCAGTTCTTC
16,TRBV4-1,-,few,TRBJ1-1,CASSRTFGGTGTEAFF,TGCGCCAGCAGCCGGACCTTCGGGGGGACGGGAACTGAAGCTTTCTTT
13,TRBV27,-,few,TRBJ1-5,CASSLRGAQPQHF,TGTGCCAGCAGTTTGAGAGGGGCCCAGCCCCAGCATTTT
21,TRBV24-1,TRBD1,few,TRBJ2-1,CATSGGGAGRGLLPFTNEQFF,TGTGCCACCAGTGGGGGAGGAGCAGGCAGGGGGCTTCTCCCCTTTACCAATGAGCAGTTCTTC